One and the same sample provided the 21 T cell receptor beta chains below, sequenced in a study of T cells in Graves' hyperthyroidism and ophthalmopathy. RNA transcripts yielded amplified TCR beta CDR3 regions. The HTBI primer set was used in a first-round RT-PCR of the TCR CDR3. TCRdb analysed the multiplex PCR reads with MiXCR anew, one entry per CDR3 protein. Among nearly 750,000 distinct CDR3 sequences listed, about a third were seen once. Source material: blood. These receptors were collected from a woman between 40 and 50 years old with Graves' hyperthyroidism.

This clonotype was detected many times. The chain links TRBV6-5 to TRBJ2-5, with 9 bases that match TRBD2. The CDR3 extends over 14 amino acids. With 5 bases clipped from V and 3 bases from J, the junction kept 4 bases outside the gene matches. CDR1 is MNHEY, CDR2 SVGAGI, per germline. CDR3 sequence reads: CASSDGLAKETQYF. DNA for the CDR3: TGTGCCAGCAGTGACGGACTAGCGAAAGAGACCCAGTACTTC.

This clonotype has a count of ten or more. This chain joins TRBV30 and TRBJ1-1; D possibly corresponds to TRBD1 (5 bases). The CDR3 totals 14 residues. V dropped 4 bases and J dropped 3 bases, with 15 bases sitting between them. Germline V gene lookup returns CDR1 GTSNPN and CDR2 SVGIG (reference sequence). CDR3 bases: TGTGCCTGGACTCTCTGGGGGTCCGACACTGAAGCTTTCTTT. It translates to CAWTLWGSDTEAFF. The full variable domain, completed using reference TRBV30 and TRBJ1-1, is SQTIHQWPATLVQPVGSPLSLECTVEGTSNPNLYWYRQAAGRGLQLLFYSVGIGQISSEVPQNLSASRPQDRQFILSSKKLLLSDSGFYLCAWTLWGSDTEAFFGQGTRLTVV.

Remarks on this clonotype: With a much larger clone just one base away, this may be a read error. V and J are TRBV9 and TRBJ1-1, with 7 nucleotides matching TRBD1. The CDR3 has 16 amino acids. Trimming took 7 bases from V and 0 from J; bases not matched to a gene: 12. The germline CDR1 and CDR2 sequences are SGDLS and YYNGEE. CDR3 nucleotides: TGTGCCAGCGGCGCCGGGACAGACGACATGAACACTGAAGCTTTCTTT. This sequence encodes CASGAGTDDMNTEAFF.

This chain joins TRBV28 and TRBJ2-7; TRBD2 matches 7 bases. The CDR3 sequence is 12 residues long. CDR1 and CDR2 (germline): MDHEN, SYDVKM. With 7 bases clipped from V and 9 bases from J, the junction kept 9 bases outside the gene matches. CDR3 in amino acids: CASKGDYTGQYF. CDR3 sequence (DNA): TGTGCCAGCAAAGGGGACTACACGGGGCAGTACTTC. The entire variable domain, with the rest obtained from reference TRBV28 and TRBJ2-7, is as follows: DVKVTQSSRYLVKRTGEKVFLECVQDMDHENMFWYRQDPGLGLRLIYFSYDVKMKEKGDIPEGYSVSREKKERFSLILESASTNQTSMYLCASKGDYTGQYFGPGTRLTVT.

CDR3 bases: TGTGCCAGCATCCTATCCTATACGGGACAGGGTACCTACGAGCAGTACTTC. Amino acids: CASILSYTGQGTYEQYF. The J gene is TRBJ2-7, the V gene TRBV11-3; 9 bases fit TRBD1. Germline loops: CDR1 SGHNT, CDR2 YENEEA. The CDR3 extends over 17 amino acids. V lost 7 bases and J lost 2; bases outside the gene matches: 15.

The chain carries TRBV7-9 and TRBJ2-1; TRBD2 agrees at 11 bases. This CDR3 is built from 14 residues. The germline V gene encodes CDR1 SEHNR and CDR2 FQNEAQ (reference sequence). With 5 bases clipped from V and 7 bases from J, the junction kept 4 bases outside the gene matches. The CDR3 DNA reads TGTGCCAGCAGCGGGACTAGCGGCAATAATGAGCAGTTCTTC. This encodes CASSGTSGNNEQFF.

A remark on this clonotype: It may be a read error: a sequence one base away is much more abundant. The chain combines TRBV7-7 with TRBJ2-5, with 10 bases that match TRBD1. CDR3 length: 16 residues. Germline V gene sequence: CDR1 SSHAT, CDR2 FNYEAQ (reference sequence). Here the CDR3 DNA reads TGTGTTAGCAGCTCCGGGGACAGGGGTCGACAAGAGACCCAGTACTTC. Translated, it gives CVSSSGDRGRQETQYF.

This clonotype was counted at least ten times. The junction departs from germline at one end; a sequencing error may be responsible. This rearrangement joins TRBV7-7 to TRBJ2-5; no reliable D call. The germline V gene has CDR1 SSHAT and CDR2 FNYEAQ (reference sequence). The length of the CDR3 is 16 residues. CDR3 sequence (DNA): TGTGCTAGCAGCTTAGACACCTCATCGGTCCAAGAGACCCAGTACTTC. This sequence encodes CASSLDTSSVQETQYF.

J is TRBJ2-5 and V is TRBV10-2; 9 bases are shared with TRBD2. Germline trimming cut 9 bases from V and 4 bases from J; bases unmatched to any gene: 9. The CDR3 extends over 14 amino acids. Germline-derived CDR1 and CDR2 are WSHSY and SAAADI. CDR3 residues: CASIAGAAPETQYF. In DNA, the CDR3 is TGCGCCAGTATAGCGGGGGCCGCCCCAGAGACCCAGTACTTC.

The rearrangement links TRBV2 to TRBJ2-2; D tentatively fits TRBD1 or TRBD2 (5 bases each). The germline CDR1 and CDR2 sequences are SNHLY and FYNNEI. CDR3 length: 12 residues. The ends were cut back, 8 bases at V and 4 bases at J, with 8 bases in the middle. CDR3 sequence (DNA): TGTGCCAGCCGGGACCTCACCGGGGAGCTGTTTTTT. This translates into CASRDLTGELFF.

The chain employs TRBV11-2 and TRBJ2-7; 11 positions agree with TRBD2. Losses at the gene ends were 5 bases for V and 0 bases for J; bases not matched to a gene: 9. The V gene's germline CDR1 is SGHAT and CDR2 FQNNGV. The CDR3 length is 17 residues. CDR3 nucleotide sequence: TGTGCCAGCAGCCCTGTCGCTAGCGGGGGGACCTCCTACGAGCAGTACTTC. This sequence encodes CASSPVASGGTSYEQYF.

To note about this clonotype: Compared with germline, one end of the junction differs, possibly owing to a read error. The chain employs TRBV7-9 and TRBJ1-2; 8 nucleotides line up with TRBD1. Germline values: CDR1 SEHNR, CDR2 FQNEAQ (reference sequence). This CDR3 has 15 residues. CDR3 region: CASSLWTGLNYGYTF. In DNA form, the CDR3 reads TGCGCCAGCAGCCTCTGGACAGGGCTGAACTATGGCTACACCTTC.

For this clonotype: A junction end diverges from the germline sequence, so it may reflect a read error. This sequence joins TRBV7-2 and TRBJ2-6, with D possibly being TRBD1 (5 bases). The CDR3 sequence is 13 residues long. CDR1 SGHTA and CDR2 FQGNSA come from the germline V gene. The CDR3 DNA reads as TGTGCCTGGAGTTTAGCTGGGGCCGACGTCCTGACTTTC. This encodes CAWSLAGADVLTF.

The chain recombines TRBV11-2 with TRBJ2-7; D unclear. The V gene's germline CDR1 is SGHAT and CDR2 FQNNGV. Trimming took 1 base from V and 2 from J, leaving 12 bases between them. This CDR3 is built from 15 residues. CDR3 sequence: CASSLGLTETYEQYF. Written as DNA, the CDR3 is TGTGCCAGCAGCTTAGGCCTGACTGAGACCTACGAGCAGTACTTC.

This clonotype was recorded at least ten times. This sequence joins TRBV14 and TRBJ1-2; 7 bases align to TRBD1. V was pared by 2 bases and J by 3 bases, with 12 bases of the junction left unmatched. Germline V CDR1 and CDR2: SGHDN, FVKESK. CDR3 length: 17 residues. CDR3 in DNA: TGTGCCAGCAGCCAACAAGGGGACAGCCGATACCACTATGGCTACACCTTC. Encoded protein: CASSQQGDSRYHYGYTF.

The chain carries TRBV7-9 and TRBJ2-7; tentative D call: TRBD1 (6 bases). Per germline, CDR1 SEHNR and CDR2 FQNEAQ (reference sequence). This CDR3 contains 14 residues. Trimming removed 3 bases at V and 6 bases at J, with 15 bases between. The DNA of the CDR3 is TGTGCCAGCAGCTTCGGGTCAGGGGTGAGCGAGCAGTACTTC. As protein: CASSFGSGVSEQYF.

This clonotype showed up many times. The chain employs TRBV10-3 and TRBJ1-2; D not resolved. This CDR3 has 14 residues. The V gene lost 3 bases and the J gene lost 1 base, with 9 bases spanning the gap. Germline CDR1 ENHRY, CDR2 SYGVKD. The CDR3 loop is CAISDSHYNYGYTF. The CDR3 nucleotides read TGTGCCATCAGTGACAGCCACTATAACTATGGCTACACCTTC.

This clonotype came up many times. The chain uses TRBV7-2 and TRBJ2-5, with D perhaps matching TRBD2 (6 bases). Between the trimmed V and J ends, which lost 5 bases and 5 bases, there was a span of 15 bases. Germline V gene lookup returns CDR1 SGHTA and CDR2 FQGNSA. The CDR3 extends over 14 amino acids. The CDR3 bases are TGTGCCAGCAGCCTCCCCGGACTACGCGAGACCCAGTACTTC. It is translated as CASSLPGLRETQYF.

V usage is TRBV11-2 and J usage is TRBJ2-3; D not certain. There are 13 residues in the CDR3. CDR1 SGHAT and CDR2 FQNNGV come from the germline V gene. Deletions cut 5 bases from V and 4 bases from J, with 10 bases between. The CDR3 DNA follows: TGTGCCAGCAGCGAGGCTAACTCAGATACGCAGTATTTT. The encoded protein is CASSEANSDTQYF.

This clonotype has ten or more counts. The chain recombines TRBV20-1 with TRBJ1-2, with TRBD1 matching over 8 bases. Germline loops: CDR1 DFQATT, CDR2 SNEGSKA (reference sequence). The CDR3 totals 12 residues. With V trimmed by 8 bases and J by 4 bases, 6 bases remained unmatched. CDR3 protein: CSPRQGTYGYTF. The CDR3 bases are TGCAGTCCAAGACAGGGGACCTATGGCTACACCTTC.

This clonotype occurred many times. This sequence joins TRBV29-1 and TRBJ1-1; 8 bases are shared with TRBD1. The V gene end was trimmed by 6 bases and the J gene end by 5 bases; junction bases not matched to a gene: 14. The CDR3 is 15 residues long. CDR1 SQVTM and CDR2 ANQGSEA come from the germline V gene. The CDR3 DNA sequence: TGCAGCGTCTTTGACAGGGGCGCTAGGAAGACTGAAGCTTTCTTT. Encoded protein: CSVFDRGARKTEAFF.